Shown below are 19 T cell receptor beta chains from a single sample sequenced in a study of Ad26.COV2.S vaccination and SARS-CoV-2 variants. TCRdb's copy holds only in-frame clones and misses some; the assay was immunoSEQ multiplex PCR. The table has roughly 500,000 clones, 89% seen once; the top ten hold 2.5%. Treatment here: roughly 20 received Ad26.COV2.S at low or high dose, single or two shots; several received placebo; per-sample allocation not given. Sampling was performed 63 days after the first vaccine or placebo injection. The material was peripheral blood, obtained in a trial of Ad26.COV2.S vaccine versus placebo. Receptors were obtained from a person aged 18-65 years who received the Ad26.COV2.S COVID-19 vaccine or a placebo.

This clone was counted only a few times. The chain has TRBV4-3 and TRBJ2-3; D gene uncertain. The germline V gene has CDR1 LGHNA and CDR2 YSLEER. The V and J ends lost 1 base and 2 bases respectively, with 13 bases between them. The CDR3 is 16 amino acids. The CDR3 bases are TGCGCCAGCAGCCAAGGGGCGGCCCGAACCACAGATACGCAGTATTTT. Translating gives CASSQGAARTTDTQYF.

This chain connects TRBV5-1 to TRBJ2-3; TRBD2 agrees at 7 bases. The CDR3 spans 15 residues. From germline, CDR1 is SGHRS and CDR2 YFSETQ. Trimming at V came to 1 base and at J to 4 bases, leaving 6 bases not matched to a gene. For the CDR3, the DNA is TGCGCCAGCAGCTTGAGCCGGGGAGGGCCAGATACGCAGTATTTT. This encodes CASSLSRGGPDTQYF. Together with reference TRBV5-1 and TRBJ2-3, the CDR3 gives the full variable domain: KAGVTQTPRYLIKTRGQQVTLSCSPISGHRSVSWYQQTPGQGLQFLFEYFSETQRNKGNFPGRFSGRQFSNSRSEMNVSTLELGDSALYLCASSLSRGGPDTQYFGPGTRLTVL.

This chain uses TRBV5-1 with TRBJ1-3; 9 nucleotides match TRBD1. Germline CDR1 reads SGHRS; CDR2 reads YFSETQ. The CDR3 runs 14 residues. V was pared by 4 bases and J by 4 bases, with 3 bases of the junction left unmatched. The CDR3 sequence is CASSPDRGGNTIYF. CDR3 sequence (DNA): TGCGCCAGCAGCCCAGACAGGGGGGGAAACACCATATATTTT. The complete variable domain, with remaining parts taken from reference TRBV5-1 and TRBJ1-3, reads KAGVTQTPRYLIKTRGQQVTLSCSPISGHRSVSWYQQTPGQGLQFLFEYFSETQRNKGNFPGRFSGRQFSNSRSEMNVSTLELGDSALYLCASSPDRGGNTIYFGEGSWLTVV.

The J gene is TRBJ2-7, the V gene TRBV7-9; TRBD1 aligns across 9 bases. The V gene's germline CDR1 is SEHNR and CDR2 FQNEAQ (reference sequence). Trimming removed 5 bases from V and 3 bases from J; junction bases left unmatched: 2. CDR3 length: 13 amino acids. CDR3 in amino acids: CASSPGQGYEQYF. The CDR3 DNA follows: TGTGCCAGCAGCCCGGGACAGGGCTACGAGCAGTACTTC.

The chain links TRBV9 to TRBJ2-3; maybe TRBD1 (6 bases). This CDR3 contains 16 residues. Germline CDR1 SGDLS, CDR2 YYNGEE. Trimming removed 0 bases at V and 4 bases at J, with 15 bases between. Here the CDR3 reads CASSVEGHMGSDTQYF. CDR3 in DNA: TGTGCCAGCAGCGTAGAGGGACATATGGGTTCAGATACGCAGTATTTT.

V is TRBV21-1 and J is TRBJ1-2. TRBV21-1 is annotated as a pseudogene. CDR3 length: 16 residues. The CDR3 is CASSKGERPTNYGYTF. The CDR3 region has the DNA TGTGCCAGCAGCAAAGGCGAACGACCCACTAACTATGGCTACACCTTC.

The genes are TRBV5-1 and TRBJ2-2; no firm D call. The CDR3 runs 16 residues. With 1 base removed from V and 7 bases from J, the gap between germline ends came to 17 bases. Germline CDR1 reads SGHRS; CDR2 reads YFSETQ. In DNA, the CDR3 is TGCGCCAGCAGCTTGAACGGTTGGGTATCAAACGGGGAGCTGTTTTTT. Translating gives CASSLNGWVSNGELFF.

The chain joins TRBV10-3 to TRBJ1-5, with D perhaps TRBD1 (5 bases). CDR1 is ENHRY, CDR2 SYGVKD, per germline. The V end lost 1 base, the J end lost 0 bases, and 7 bases lay between the germline ends. The CDR3 consists of 15 residues. CDR3 loop: CAISEWGGSNQPQHF. The CDR3 DNA reads as TGTGCCATCAGTGAGTGGGGCGGTAGCAATCAGCCCCAGCATTTT.

The gene calls are TRBV27 and TRBJ2-2, with TRBD1 matching over 8 bases. The CDR3 has 17 amino acids. V dropped 7 bases and J dropped 2; count of bases not matched to a gene: 12. CDR1 and CDR2 from the germline V gene are MNHEY and SMNVEV (reference sequence). The CDR3 loop reads CASIPRGQGPNTGELFF. The DNA of the CDR3 is TGTGCCAGCATTCCCAGGGGGCAGGGCCCAAACACCGGGGAGCTGTTTTTT.

The rearrangement uses TRBV11-3 and TRBJ2-2; D possibly corresponds to TRBD1 (5 bases). Germline-derived CDR1 and CDR2 are SGHNT and YENEEA. The V end lost 1 base, the J end lost 6 bases, and 9 bases lay between the germline ends. This CDR3 comprises 14 residues. The DNA for the CDR3 is TGTGCCAGCAGCTTAGCAGGGAAGGCCGGGGAGCTGTTTTTT. It specifies CASSLAGKAGELFF.

With respect to this clone: Relative to the germline gene, one junction end is altered; a read error may explain this. The chain carries TRBV6-2 or TRBV6-3 and TRBJ2-2; a possible D gene is TRBD2 (6 bases). The germline V gene encodes CDR1 MNHEY and CDR2 SVGEGT. This CDR3 is 15 amino acids long. CDR3 sequence (DNA): TGTGCCAGCAGTGGCAGGCGGGGAAACATCGGGGAGCTGTTTTTT. Residues: CASSGRRGNIGELFF.

The chain joins TRBV9 to TRBJ2-3; D is possibly TRBD1 (6 bases). This CDR3 has 15 amino acids. The germline V gene has CDR1 SGDLS and CDR2 YYNGEE. V shed 3 bases and J shed 5 bases, with 16 bases lying between them. The chain's CDR3 is CASSGRGNVGDTQYF. The CDR3 DNA reads TGTGCCAGCAGCGGTAGGGGGAACGTGGGAGATACGCAGTATTTT.

The chain combines TRBV2 with TRBJ1-6; 10 nucleotides line up with TRBD1. The CDR3 runs to 15 residues. Trimming removed 4 bases from V and 7 bases from J; junction bases left unmatched: 4. The germline V gene encodes CDR1 SNHLY and CDR2 FYNNEI. Here the CDR3 DNA reads TGTGCCAGCAGTGGAGGGGGACAGGGGAATTCACCCCTCCACTTT. It encodes CASSGGGQGNSPLHF.

The V gene is TRBV6-5, the J gene TRBJ1-1; a possible D gene is TRBD1 (6 bases). The V and J ends lost 6 bases and 7 bases respectively, with 18 bases between them. The length of the CDR3 is 14 residues. Germline V gene data show CDR1 as MNHEY and CDR2 as SVGAGI. For the CDR3, the DNA is TGTGCCAGCAGCTACAGGGTGGGACTGGGTGAAGCTTTCTTT. Its protein is CASSYRVGLGEAFF.

This chain uses TRBV5-6 with TRBJ1-6; D is uncertain. V was shortened by 4 bases and J by 5 bases, with 16 bases between the two germline ends. Germline loops: CDR1 SGHDT, CDR2 YYEEEE. This CDR3 contains 16 residues. The CDR3 region is CASSPWGDGNNSPLHF. CDR3 nucleotides: TGTGCCAGCAGCCCTTGGGGAGACGGAAATAATTCACCCCTCCACTTT.

The chain combines TRBV24-1 with TRBJ2-6; D might be TRBD2 (7 bases). The CDR3 consists of 17 residues. V was cut by 5 bases and J by 1 base, with 14 bases left in between. CDR1 and CDR2 (germline): KGHDR, SFDVKD. Here the CDR3 reads CATSGGRGGSGANVLTF. The CDR3 DNA reads TGTGCCACCAGTGGTGGAAGGGGGGGATCTGGGGCCAACGTCCTGACTTTC.

The chain recombines TRBV5-1 with TRBJ2-3; a possible D gene is TRBD2 (6 bases). The CDR3 contains 16 residues. The germline V gene has CDR1 SGHRS and CDR2 YFSETQ. V lost 2 bases, J lost 2 bases, and 15 bases lay in between. The CDR3: CASSFGTHPPTDTQYF. The CDR3 DNA sequence: TGCGCCAGCAGCTTCGGGACTCACCCACCCACAGATACGCAGTATTTT.

Here the CDR3 reads CASSVAGGLSYEQYF. The CDR3 nucleotides read TGTGCCAGCAGTGTAGCGGGGGGGCTGTCCTACGAGCAGTACTTC. The chain couples TRBV6-1 to TRBJ2-7; 11 bases are shared with TRBD2. The length of the CDR3 is 15 residues. Per the germline V gene, CDR1 is MNHNS and CDR2 is SASEGT. V trimming: 4 bases; J trimming: 1 base; junction bases outside the gene matches: 3.

This sequence joins TRBV27 and TRBJ2-3; TRBD1 matches at 8 bases. CDR1 and CDR2 (germline): MNHEY, SMNVEV (reference sequence). The junction had 11 bases not matched to a gene; V was cut back by 3 bases and J by 6 bases. The CDR3 has 16 amino acids. The CDR3 region is CASSLGPGTGADTQYF. Here the CDR3 DNA reads TGTGCCAGCAGTTTGGGACCCGGGACAGGAGCGGATACGCAGTATTTT.